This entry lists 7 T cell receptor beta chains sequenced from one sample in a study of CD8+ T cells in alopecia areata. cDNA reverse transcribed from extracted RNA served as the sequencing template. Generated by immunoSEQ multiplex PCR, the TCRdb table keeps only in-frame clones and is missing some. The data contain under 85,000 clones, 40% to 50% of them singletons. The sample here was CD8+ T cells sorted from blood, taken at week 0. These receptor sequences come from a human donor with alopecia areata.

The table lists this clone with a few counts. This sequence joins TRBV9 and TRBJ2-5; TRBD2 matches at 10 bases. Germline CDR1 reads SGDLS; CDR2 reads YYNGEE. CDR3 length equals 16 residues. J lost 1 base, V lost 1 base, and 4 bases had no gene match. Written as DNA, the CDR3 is TGTGCCAGCAGCGTAAGGGGGACTAGCGTCCAAGAGACCCAGTACTTC. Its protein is CASSVRGTSVQETQYF.

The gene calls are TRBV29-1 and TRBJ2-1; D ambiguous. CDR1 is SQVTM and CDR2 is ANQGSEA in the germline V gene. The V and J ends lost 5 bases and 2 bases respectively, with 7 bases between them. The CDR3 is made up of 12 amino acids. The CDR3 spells CSVLIAYNEQFF. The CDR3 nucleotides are TGCAGCGTTCTTATCGCCTACAATGAGCAGTTCTTC.

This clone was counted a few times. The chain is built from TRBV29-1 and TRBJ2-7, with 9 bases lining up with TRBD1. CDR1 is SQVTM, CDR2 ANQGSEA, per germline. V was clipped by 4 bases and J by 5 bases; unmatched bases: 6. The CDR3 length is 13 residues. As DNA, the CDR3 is TGCAGCGTTGGGGGGACAGGGATCCACGAGCAGTACTTC. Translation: CSVGGTGIHEQYF.

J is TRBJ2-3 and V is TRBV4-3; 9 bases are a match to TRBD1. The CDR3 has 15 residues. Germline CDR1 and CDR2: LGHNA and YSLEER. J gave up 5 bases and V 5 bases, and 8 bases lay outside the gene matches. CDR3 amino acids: CASSFGTGTEDTQYF. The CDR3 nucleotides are TGCGCCAGCAGCTTCGGGACAGGGACCGAAGATACGCAGTATTTT.

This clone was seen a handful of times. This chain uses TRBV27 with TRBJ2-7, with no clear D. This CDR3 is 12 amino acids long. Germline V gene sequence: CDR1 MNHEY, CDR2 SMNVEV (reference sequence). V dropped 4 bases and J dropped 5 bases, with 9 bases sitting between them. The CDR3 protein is CASSSNIDEQYF. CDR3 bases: TGTGCCAGCAGTTCCAACATCGACGAGCAGTACTTC.

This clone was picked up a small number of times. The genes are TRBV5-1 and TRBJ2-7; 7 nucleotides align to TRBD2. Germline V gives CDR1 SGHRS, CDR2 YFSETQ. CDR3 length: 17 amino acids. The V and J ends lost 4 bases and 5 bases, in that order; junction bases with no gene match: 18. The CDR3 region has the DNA TGCGCCAGCAGCCCAGGGCTCGGTGGTAGCGGGTACGACGAGCAGTACTTC. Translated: CASSPGLGGSGYDEQYF.

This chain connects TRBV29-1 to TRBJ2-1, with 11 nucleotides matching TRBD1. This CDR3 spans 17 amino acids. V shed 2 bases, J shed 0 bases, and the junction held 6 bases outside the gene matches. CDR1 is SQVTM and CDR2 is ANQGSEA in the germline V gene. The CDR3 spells CSVEPGTGGYSYNEQFF. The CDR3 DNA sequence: TGCAGCGTTGAACCCGGGACAGGGGGGTACTCCTACAATGAGCAGTTCTTC.